Listed below are T cell receptor beta chains from one sample, sequenced in a study of blood T cell repertoires in COVID-19. Data came from immunoSEQ multiplex PCR; TCRdb stores just in-frame clones and leaves some out. The sample has over 250,000 clones, roughly 90% seen once. Sequences were obtained from PBMCs or T cells enriched from blood (not recorded which). The origin of the receptors is a woman aged 18-29 years who had recovered from COVID-19. Both conserved end residues are part of each CDR3.

V,CDR3
TRBV4-1,CASSPTGYTDTQYF
TRBV6-2/TRBV6-3,CASSYSVSSGNTIYF
TRBV27,CASSLWEGKPLNEQFF
TRBV18,CASSLQPGQGPAYEQYF
TRBV5-4,CASSAAGITSTDTQYF
TRBV5-8,CASRLRGSYGYTF
TRBV28,CASRRQGPYEQYF
TRBV14,CASSQVNGYNEKLFF
TRBV7-8,CASSQDRGGQPQHF
TRBV10-3,CAIRNPGSETQYF
TRBV6-6,CASTGGPTGYNEQFF
TRBV5-1,CASRLSTSGELFF
TRBV7-8,CASSLKVVSGRGDTQYF
TRBV4-3,CASSHLADSPNTEAFF
TRBV20-1,CSASMSTDYGYTF
TRBV19,CASSIEARGMGTTEAFF
TRBV5-1,CASSWGGARSYNEQFF
TRBV2,CASSAYETQYF
TRBV7-8,CASSLTGGEISPLHF
TRBV18,CASSQRGLDGLSTDTQYF
TRBV28,CASSFVYMETQYF
TRBV6-4,CASSEGGGTQPQHF
TRBV7-9,CASSFSLDSPLHF
TRBV6-5,CASSYRGSGGYEQYF
TRBV7-2,CASSLRSGYDGYTF
TRBV28,CASRTPGQVNEKLFF
TRBV28,CAKHFLHNQPQHF
TRBV4-3,CASSQGLMGANEKLFF
TRBV11-2,CASSLDQGREYKTGELFF
TRBV19,CASSRRYNEQFF
TRBV2,CASSGDSALRYEQYF
TRBV15,CATSRYNTEAFF
TRBV10-1,CASSDRVVGDPDNSPLHF
TRBV19,CASIGGSTNSPLHF
TRBV2,CASSGQGSEAFF
TRBV18,CASSPSGGRYNEQFF
TRBV21-1,CASSNGMGREAPWETQYF
TRBV2,CASTRSNTGELFF
TRBV4-3,CASSDLSGTRNEQYF
TRBV11-1,CASSARQGRETQYF
TRBV6-2/TRBV6-3,CASSWTGGRIRTDTQYF
TRBV29-1,CSVGRDQGVSANYGYTF
TRBV5-1,CATQTGEGQETQYF
TRBV28,CANHPGQGAGYTF
TRBV9,CASSVGLAASTDTQYF
TRBV12-3/TRBV12-4,CASTEIESYGYTF
TRBV19,CASSPQGLAGNRDTQYF
TRBV18,CASSPMFTSGGVGQETQYF